This T cell receptor (beta chain) was captured in a study of Graves' ophthalmopathy and Graves' hyperthyroidism. In its sample, this clonotype was seen many times. Other autoimmune diseases, uncontrolled infections, pregnancy or lactation excluded patients from enrollment. RNA transcripts yielded amplified TCR beta CDR3 regions. After a first-round RT-PCR with HTBI primers, a second-round multiplex PCR was run. In TCRdb, the multiplex PCR reads were re-called with MiXCR into one record per CDR3 protein. The table has around 340,000 distinct CDR3 sequences, about a sixth seen once. With 0 bases removed from V and 0 bases from J, the gap between germline ends came to 11 bases. This CDR3 is 16 amino acids long. Germline V CDR1 and CDR2: MGHRA, YSYEKL.

Sequencing was carried out using peripheral blood. This TCR came from an adult man with Graves' ophthalmopathy. The rearrangement uses TRBV4-1 and TRBJ1-1, with D unclear. CDR3 sequence (DNA): TGCGCCAGCAGCCAAGACAGCCAGATAATGAACACTGAAGCTTTCTTT. Amino acids: CASSQDSQIMNTEAFF.